This T cell receptor (beta chain) was documented in a study of blood T cell repertoires in COVID-19. Study background: Sites in the United States, Italy and Spain provided acute and convalescent COVID-19 samples. In each case, the material was cDNA or gDNA derived from T cells, B-cell-depleted T cells, or PBMCs.

CDR3 length equals 12 residues. Germline CDR1 is ENHRY and CDR2 is SYGVKD. The junction had 5 bases not matched to a gene; V was cut back by 8 bases and J by 5 bases. As handled by the study authors: Amplification from reference gene primers served as the basis for estimated nucleated cell counts. Some clones are missing from TCRdb's copy, which holds only in-frame ones; the method was immunoSEQ multiplex PCR. That table supplies the V and J calls and clone size; D and trimming were determined from the DNA. The table lists some 100,000 clones, 70% to 90% of them singletons. This rearrangement joins TRBV10-3 to TRBJ2-5; 7 bases line up with TRBD2. This receptor was identified in a woman aged 80 or over with active COVID-19. Source material: peripheral blood. CDR3 sequence reads: CAIRGESETQYF. The CDR3, as DNA: TGTGCCATCCGGGGGGAAAGTGAGACCCAGTACTTC.